This T cell receptor (beta chain) is drawn from a study of identifying expanded T cells in peripheral blood. Healthy donors had no documented immune events, such as infections, while sampled. In its sample, this clone was seen once. Its cognate antigen is unknown. This table comes from immunoSEQ multiplex PCR, and its TCRdb copy is limited to in-frame clones, with some not included. The sample carries about 94,000 clones, roughly 88% recorded once. The CDR3 covers 17 residues. Between the trimmed V and J ends, which lost 2 bases and 1 base, there was a span of 17 bases. Germline V gene sequence: CDR1 SGHAT, CDR2 FQNNGV. Findings and limits, study-wide: Differentially abundant clones: about 1.2 between replicates, about 17 at about 13 days, around 20 at four. Across healthy donors, higher total template counts meant significantly greater approximately two-week count variance.

The receptor was isolated from a person between 18 and 75 years old in good health. The sample comprised blood. J is TRBJ1-1 and V is TRBV11-2, with a weak D call TRBD1 (5 bases). The DNA for the CDR3 is TGTGCCAGCAGCTTATTAGCGACAGCACTATCGAACACTGAAGCTTTCTTT. This translates into CASSLLATALSNTEAFF. Based on the CDR3 plus reference TRBV11-2 and TRBJ1-1, the full variable domain is EAGVAQSPRYKIIEKRQSVAFWCNPISGHATLYWYQQILGQGPKLLIQFQNNGVVDDSQLPKDRFSAERLKGVDSTLKIQPAKLEDSAVYLCASSLLATALSNTEAFFGQGTRLTVV.